These T cell receptor beta chains were read from a single sample in a study of Ad26.COV2.S vaccination and SARS-CoV-2 variants. The table came from immunoSEQ multiplex PCR; TCRdb's copy has only in-frame clones and leaves some out. The sample records fewer than 500,000 clones, about 93% being singletons. The sample was peripheral blood, taken in a trial of Ad26.COV2.S vaccine versus placebo. The receptors were gathered from a person aged 18-65 years who received the Ad26.COV2.S COVID-19 vaccine or a placebo. The CDR3 runs from the conserved cysteine through the conserved F or W. Each record gives: J gene, clone size, D gene, V gene, CDR3 length, CDR3 DNA, CDR3 protein. The D gene is left open where the match is weak. For some rows the clone size is stated as once, few or many, or as a class when expanded; others skip it.

J: TRBJ2-5; size: NA; D: NA; V: TRBV19; length: 13; DNA: TGTGCCAGTAGTATAGATGGTTGGGAGACCCAGTACTTC; CDR3: CASSIDGWETQYF
J: TRBJ2-1; size: NA; D: NA; V: TRBV29-1; length: 13; DNA: TGCAGCGTTGGGGGGGGCGCCTACAATGAGCAGTTCTTC; CDR3: CSVGGGAYNEQFF
J: TRBJ2-2; size: NA; D: TRBD1; V: TRBV3-1/TRBV3-2; length: 16; DNA: TGTGCCAGCAGCCAAGACCCGGGACAGGGGAGCGGGGAGCTGTTTTTT; CDR3: CASSQDPGQGSGELFF
J: TRBJ2-7; size: NA; D: TRBD1; V: TRBV5-5; length: 14; DNA: TGTGCCAGCAGCTGGGGACAGGGAAACTACGAGCAGTACTTC; CDR3: CASSWGQGNYEQYF
J: TRBJ1-1; size: NA; D: NA; V: TRBV11-2; length: 13; DNA: TGTGCCAGCAGCTTTTCCGGGGGCACTGAAGCTTTCTTT; CDR3: CASSFSGGTEAFF
J: TRBJ2-1; size: NA; D: NA; V: TRBV29-1; length: 15; DNA: TGCAGCGTTGAAGTTACGGGACAGCGGGTTAATGAGCAGTTCTTC; CDR3: CSVEVTGQRVNEQFF
J: TRBJ2-7; size: NA; D: NA; V: TRBV6-5; length: 13; DNA: TGTGCCAGCAGTATGGACGGTAATTACGAGCAGTACTTC; CDR3: CASSMDGNYEQYF
J: TRBJ2-7; size: NA; D: TRBD2; V: TRBV28; length: 15; DNA: TGTGCCAGCAGTCCGACGGGGACTAGGGGCTACGAGCAGTACTTC; CDR3: CASSPTGTRGYEQYF
J: TRBJ2-1; size: NA; D: NA; V: TRBV10-3; length: 16; DNA: TGTGCCATCAGTGGCTATACTTCCAGCTCCTACAATGAGCAGTTCTTC; CDR3: CAISGYTSSSYNEQFF
J: TRBJ1-4; size: NA; D: NA; V: TRBV5-5; length: 14; DNA: TGTGCCAGCAGCTTGGCAGGTATTAATGAAAAACTGTTTTTT; CDR3: CASSLAGINEKLFF
J: TRBJ2-1; size: NA; D: NA; V: TRBV27; length: 13; DNA: TGTGCCAGCAGGAAGGAGGGGGGCGGTGAGCAGTTCTTC; CDR3: CASRKEGGGEQFF
J: TRBJ2-1; size: NA; D: NA; V: TRBV15; length: 17; DNA: TGTGCCACCAGCAGAGGGGTGATCGCCAGCTCCTACAATGAGCAGTTCTTC; CDR3: CATSRGVIASSYNEQFF
J: TRBJ2-5; size: NA; D: TRBD2; V: TRBV7-9; length: 15; DNA: TGTGCCAGCAGCTTAGGCTCTAGCGGGAGCGAGACCCAGTACTTC; CDR3: CASSLGSSGSETQYF
J: TRBJ2-1; size: NA; D: NA; V: TRBV5-1; length: 16; DNA: TGCGCCAGCAGCTTGGTCCAGGGCATTTCCAACAATGAGCAGTTCTTC; CDR3: CASSLVQGISNNEQFF
J: TRBJ1-5; size: NA; D: TRBD1; V: TRBV6-2/TRBV6-3; length: 15; DNA: TGTGCCAGCAGCCCCCGGGACAGGGGGCTTCAGCCCCAGCATTTT; CDR3: CASSPRDRGLQPQHF
J: TRBJ2-3; size: NA; D: NA; V: TRBV5-1; length: 13; DNA: TGCGCCAGCAGCTACGGAGGGGGAGATACGCAGTATTTT; CDR3: CASSYGGGDTQYF
J: TRBJ2-4; size: NA; D: NA; V: TRBV5-1; length: 13; DNA: TGCGCCAGCAGCCGAGATGCAGGGAACATTCAGTACTTC; CDR3: CASSRDAGNIQYF
J: TRBJ2-1; size: NA; D: TRBD2; V: TRBV7-2; length: 15; DNA: TGTGCCAGCAGCTTACGCGCTAGCGGGAGCGATGAGCAGTTCTTC; CDR3: CASSLRASGSDEQFF
J: TRBJ2-7; size: NA; D: NA; V: TRBV5-5; length: 15; DNA: TGTGCCAGCAGCCCCCCCGTAAGCGGCTCCTACGAGCAGTACTTC; CDR3: CASSPPVSGSYEQYF
J: TRBJ2-7; size: NA; D: NA; V: TRBV5-4; length: 14; DNA: TGTGCCAGCAGCTCGAGGGGGGCCTCCTACGAGCAGTACTTC; CDR3: CASSSRGASYEQYF
J: TRBJ2-1; size: NA; D: TRBD2; V: TRBV6-5; length: 16; DNA: TGTGCCAGCAGTTACTCAGCGGGAGGACCGAAAGGGGAGCAGTTCTTC; CDR3: CASSYSAGGPKGEQFF
J: TRBJ1-2; size: NA; D: TRBD1; V: TRBV28; length: 15; DNA: TGTGCCAGCAGTACCCCCGCGACAGGGTCCTATGGCTACACCTTC; CDR3: CASSTPATGSYGYTF
J: TRBJ2-3; size: NA; D: NA; V: TRBV9; length: 16; DNA: TGTGCCAGCAGCGTAGGTTCCAGCGGACACACAGATACGCAGTATTTT; CDR3: CASSVGSSGHTDTQYF
J: TRBJ2-3; size: NA; D: TRBD1; V: TRBV28; length: 13; DNA: TGTGCCAGCGACGGACAGGTCACAGATACGCAGTATTTT; CDR3: CASDGQVTDTQYF
J: TRBJ2-3; size: NA; D: TRBD2; V: TRBV6-5; length: 16; DNA: TGTGCCAGCAGTTTCGGACTAGCGGGAGACACAGATACGCAGTATTTT; CDR3: CASSFGLAGDTDTQYF
J: TRBJ2-7; size: NA; D: NA; V: TRBV13; length: 18; DNA: TGTGCCAGCAGCTTAGGCCGGTCGTTTGAGGGTAGCTCCTACGAGCAGTACTTC; CDR3: CASSLGRSFEGSSYEQYF
J: TRBJ1-3; size: NA; D: NA; V: TRBV3-1/TRBV3-2; length: 17; DNA: TGTGCCAGCAGCCTCCAGAGGGGGGGCTCAAATAGAAACACCATATATTTT; CDR3: CASSLQRGGSNRNTIYF
J: TRBJ2-2; size: once; D: NA; V: TRBV5-1; length: 15; DNA: TGCGCCAGCAGCTTGGAAGGGCGGTTGACCGGGGAGCTGTTTTTT; CDR3: CASSLEGRLTGELFF
J: TRBJ1-1; size: NA; D: TRBD1; V: TRBV19; length: 14; DNA: TGTGCCTGCCAACAGGGGGATACGGACACTGAAGCTTTCTTT; CDR3: CACQQGDTDTEAFF
J: TRBJ2-5; size: NA; D: NA; V: TRBV5-1; length: 15; DNA: TGCGCCAGCAGCTTGGTCGGGGATGGAAGAGAGACCCAGTACTTC; CDR3: CASSLVGDGRETQYF
J: TRBJ1-2; size: NA; D: NA; V: TRBV5-6; length: 13; DNA: TGTGCCAGCAGCTCATCCGAGGGATGGGGCTACACCTTC; CDR3: CASSSSEGWGYTF
J: TRBJ2-1; size: NA; D: NA; V: TRBV27; length: 13; DNA: TGTGCCAGCAGTTTATTAAGGGGTAATGAGCAGTTCTTC; CDR3: CASSLLRGNEQFF
J: TRBJ1-4; size: NA; D: NA; V: TRBV5-4; length: 15; DNA: TGTGCCAGCAGCTTGGGGGGGGCAGGTAATGAAAAACTGTTTTTT; CDR3: CASSLGGAGNEKLFF
J: TRBJ2-3; size: NA; D: TRBD1; V: TRBV10-3; length: 11; DNA: TGTGCCGTTGACAGGGGTGGTACGCAGTATTTT; CDR3: CAVDRGGTQYF
J: TRBJ2-2; size: NA; D: NA; V: TRBV24-1; length: 14; DNA: TGTGCCACCAGTGCGGACAGCTACACCGGGGAGCTGTTTTTT; CDR3: CATSADSYTGELFF
J: TRBJ1-2; size: NA; D: TRBD1; V: TRBV28; length: 15; DNA: TGTGCCAGCAGCCTGGGACAGGGGCCCAACTATGGCTACACCTTC; CDR3: CASSLGQGPNYGYTF